This entry describes one TCR beta chain. Antigen specificity is unknown. Its ends do not fully match the called genes, so a read error is possible. This specimen comes from a study of CD8+ T cells in alopecia areata. Findings and caveats of the study: Researchers say the link of baseline CD8+ expansion to response remains uncertain, with one nonresponder. Numerous clones, expanded in lesions, remained in scalp and blood during tofacitinib.

The sequencing template was cDNA reverse transcribed from extracted RNA. Sequenced by immunoSEQ multiplex PCR; TCRdb stores in-frame clones only, minus some. The sample has under 350,000 clones, 58% seen once. The CDR3 consists of 11 residues. The germline CDR1 and CDR2 sequences are SQVTM and ANQGSEA. This sample's treatment: oral pan-JAK inhibitor, 5-10 mg twice daily. The material sequenced was CD4+ T cells sorted from blood, taken at week 24, from a patient treated with tofacitinib. The receptor was isolated from a human donor with alopecia areata. The rearrangement uses TRBV29-1 and TRBJ2-3; TRBD1 matches at 9 bases. The CDR3: CSVEGDRELDF. As DNA, the CDR3 is TGCAGCGTCGAAGGGGACAGGGAATTGGATTTT.